The 23 T cell receptor beta chains below come from one sample, sequenced in a study of identical twins. TCRdb used MiXCR to reprocess the 5' RACE reads, holding one entry per CDR3 protein. This table holds some 500,000 distinct CDR3 sequences, around a tenth found once. The data were also submitted as part of a second study, on yellow fever vaccine responses in identical twins.

Sequenced sample: PBMCs. Source of these receptors: a woman between 18 and 29 years old in good health.

The sample holds many counts of this clonotype. The V and J genes are TRBV12-3 or TRBV12-4 and TRBJ1-6, with 7 bases fitting TRBD1. V lost 0 bases and J lost 5; bases outside the gene matches: 1. The length of the CDR3 is 15 residues. The CDR3: CASSLADRDNSPLHF. The CDR3 DNA reads as TGTGCCAGCAGTTTAGCCGACAGGGATAATTCACCCCTCCACTTT.

At least ten counts were recorded for this clonotype. The rearrangement joins TRBV12-3 or TRBV12-4 to TRBJ1-1; D remains unclear. The CDR3 has 14 amino acids. The ends were cut back, 6 bases at V and 4 bases at J, with 15 bases in the middle. The CDR3 spells CASRGREGSTEAFF. The CDR3, as DNA: TGTGCCAGCAGGGGCCGTGAAGGGTCCACTGAAGCTTTCTTT.

This clonotype was detected many times. The V call is TRBV20-1, the J call TRBJ2-5; D not certain. Trimming took 6 bases from V and 2 from J, leaving 7 bases between them. In germline, CDR1 is DFQATT, CDR2 SNEGSKA (reference sequence). This CDR3 comprises 11 residues. The CDR3 bases are TGCAGTGCCACAATACAAGAGACCCAGTACTTC. Its protein is CSATIQETQYF.

The V and J genes are TRBV9 and TRBJ2-1, with TRBD1 matching over 9 bases. V dropped 3 bases and J dropped 7; count of bases not matched to a gene: 8. This CDR3 contains 15 residues. Germline-derived CDR1 and CDR2 are SGDLS and YYNGEE. CDR3 DNA: TGTGCCAGCAGCGAATACAGGGGGCCGGGGAATGAGCAGTTCTTC. Protein product: CASSEYRGPGNEQFF.

This clonotype came up many times. The V and J genes are TRBV20-1 and TRBJ2-7; possible D gene TRBD1, 5 bases. The germline V and J ends were trimmed by 3 bases and 9 bases, with 18 bases remaining between them. CDR3 length: 13 residues. Germline CDR1 and CDR2: DFQATT and SNEGSKA (reference sequence). The CDR3 loop is CSASEGRAISQYF. CDR3 sequence (DNA): TGCAGTGCTAGTGAAGGCAGGGCCATATCGCAGTACTTC.

The chain uses TRBV5-6 and TRBJ2-7; D is unclear. Germline V gene sequence: CDR1 SGHDT, CDR2 YYEEEE. V gave up 4 bases and J gave up 4 bases, with 12 bases separating them. The CDR3 is made up of 13 amino acids. CDR3 nucleotide sequence: TGTGCCAGCAGCGCACAGATGCGGTACGAGCAGTACTTC. Amino acid sequence: CASSAQMRYEQYF.

At least ten counts were recorded for this clonotype. The chain links TRBV12-3 or TRBV12-4 to TRBJ1-3; D is undetermined. The CDR3 totals 12 residues. The V and J ends lost 5 bases and 7 bases respectively, with 9 bases between them. The CDR3 loop is CASSIIGNTIYF. CDR3 bases: TGTGCCAGCAGTATCATTGGGAACACCATATATTTT.

This clonotype was detected only a few times. The rearrangement links TRBV7-2 to TRBJ2-7; TRBD2 matches 7 bases. The CDR3 has 14 amino acids. The V gene's germline CDR1 is SGHTA and CDR2 FQGNSA. Unmatched junction bases numbered 6, after V lost 1 base and J lost 6 bases. CDR3 DNA sequence: TGTGCCAGCAGCTTAGTTCGCGGGAGCTCCGAGCAGTACTTC. Translating gives CASSLVRGSSEQYF.

This clonotype has more than one count but fewer than ten. The J gene is TRBJ1-1, the V gene TRBV6-1; D unresolved. Germline V gives CDR1 MNHNS, CDR2 SASEGT. The CDR3 has 14 amino acids. V lost 6 bases to trimming and J lost 0 bases, with 11 bases between them. For the CDR3, the DNA is TGTGCCAGCAGGAGGACGGAGTTGAACACTGAAGCTTTCTTT. Translated, it gives CASRRTELNTEAFF.

This clonotype was counted at least ten times. J is TRBJ2-1 and V is TRBV7-9; tentatively, D is TRBD1 or TRBD2 (5 bases each). Deletions cut 2 bases from V and 2 bases from J, with 13 bases between. The CDR3 sequence is 16 residues long. The germline gives CDR1 SEHNR, CDR2 FQNEAQ (reference sequence). The CDR3 nucleotides are TGTGCCAGCAGCTTATTGGGGCAGGGAGCCTACAATGAGCAGTTCTTC. Encoded protein: CASSLLGQGAYNEQFF.

V usage is TRBV20-1 and J usage is TRBJ1-2; D gene unclear. The CDR3 sequence is 14 residues long. The V and J ends lost 3 bases and 0 bases respectively, with 11 bases between them. Germline assignment: CDR1 DFQATT and CDR2 SNEGSKA (reference sequence). CDR3 DNA sequence: TGCAGTGCTAGTTTAGTAACGACTAACTATGGCTACACCTTC. Translated: CSASLVTTNYGYTF.

This clonotype has only a few counts. The V and J genes are TRBV27 and TRBJ2-3; D is perhaps TRBD1 (6 bases). CDR3 size: 17 residues. The V gene lost 6 bases and the J gene lost 4 bases, with 23 bases spanning the gap. Per the germline V gene, CDR1 is MNHEY and CDR2 is SMNVEV (reference sequence). For the CDR3, the DNA is TGTGCCAGCAGGACAGGTTTTCTATTTAAGTTAGCAGATACGCAGTATTTT. Translating it yields CASRTGFLFKLADTQYF.

The chain couples TRBV29-1 to TRBJ2-3; TRBD2 matches at 12 bases. With V trimmed by 6 bases and J by 0 bases, 7 bases remained unmatched. CDR3 length: 16 residues. The germline gives CDR1 SQVTM, CDR2 ANQGSEA. CDR3 coding DNA: TGCAGCGTGGCCGGGACTAGCGGGCACAGCACAGATACGCAGTATTTT. It codes for CSVAGTSGHSTDTQYF.

There are a few counts of this clonotype. This chain links TRBV28 with TRBJ2-7; 9 bases agree with TRBD2. The CDR3 spans 14 residues. The ends lost 7 bases at V and 6 bases at J; junction bases unmatched: 10. Germline V gene sequence: CDR1 MDHEN, CDR2 SYDVKM. The CDR3 sequence is CASTSGSGSSEQYF. Here the CDR3 DNA reads TGTGCCAGCACCTCGGGTAGCGGGAGTTCCGAGCAGTACTTC.

The CDR3 protein is CASSTTGARDEQYF. The CDR3 region has the DNA TGTGCCAGCAGCACGACAGGGGCGCGGGACGAGCAGTACTTC. The rearrangement uses TRBV12-3 or TRBV12-4 and TRBJ2-7; 8 bases are a match to TRBD1. The CDR3 covers 14 residues. Trimming took 6 bases from V and 5 from J; bases not matched to a gene: 9.

This clonotype turned up a few times. The chain recombines TRBV6-1 with TRBJ1-1; D possibly corresponds to TRBD1 (6 bases). Per the germline V gene, CDR1 is MNHNS and CDR2 is SASEGT. The CDR3 is 14 amino acids. V was trimmed by 4 bases and J by 3 bases, leaving 12 bases between them. This CDR3 reads CASSVSGEYTEAFF. CDR3 nucleotides: TGTGCCAGCAGTGTGTCAGGGGAGTACACTGAAGCTTTCTTT.

A few counts support this clonotype. This chain joins TRBV28 and TRBJ1-2, with TRBD1 as a possible D gene (5 bases). V shed 10 bases and J shed 4 bases, with 13 bases lying between them. From germline, CDR1 is MDHEN and CDR2 SYDVKM. The CDR3 runs to 12 residues. The CDR3 region is CANSRDSYGYTF. CDR3 DNA: TGTGCCAACTCCAGGGACTCCTATGGCTACACCTTC.

V and J are TRBV20-1 and TRBJ2-1; the match to TRBD1 covers 12 bases. The CDR3 is 20 amino acids. Per the germline V gene, CDR1 is DFQATT and CDR2 is SNEGSKA (reference sequence). The V gene end was trimmed by 7 bases and the J gene end by 3 bases; junction bases not matched to a gene: 22. The DNA for the CDR3 is TGCAGTGGGAGACCAAACATTGGGACAGGGGGCGGGGGATTCTACAATGAGCAGTTCTTC. Protein: CSGRPNIGTGGGGFYNEQFF.

J is TRBJ2-3 and V is TRBV24-1; D not resolved. With 3 bases removed from V and 2 bases from J, the gap between germline ends came to 8 bases. Germline V lookup: CDR1 KGHDR, CDR2 SFDVKD. CDR3 length: 14 amino acids. CDR3 in DNA: TGTGCCACCAGTGATGGGCAGAACACAGATACGCAGTATTTT. It translates to CATSDGQNTDTQYF.

The chain joins TRBV7-9 to TRBJ1-1; D gene ambiguous. This CDR3 spans 14 amino acids. V was shortened by 5 bases and J by 1 base, with 11 bases between the two germline ends. Per germline, CDR1 SEHNR and CDR2 FQNEAQ (reference sequence). Here the CDR3 reads CASSPPLPNTEAFF. The CDR3 DNA sequence: TGTGCCAGCAGCCCTCCCCTCCCGAACACTGAAGCTTTCTTT. Variable domain in full (rest from reference TRBV7-9 and TRBJ1-1): DTGVSQNPRHKITKRGQNVTFRCDPISEHNRLYWYRQTLGQGPEFLTYFQNEAQLEKSRLLSDRFSAERPKGSFSTLEIQRTEQGDSAMYLCASSPPLPNTEAFFGQGTRLTVV.

This clonotype was counted at least ten times. The chain uses TRBV4-2 and TRBJ2-7; tentatively, D is TRBD2 (6 bases). This CDR3 spans 14 amino acids. The V gene lost 4 bases and the J gene lost 3 bases, with 13 bases spanning the gap. Germline assignment: CDR1 LGHNA and CDR2 YNFKEQ. CDR3 in amino acids: CASSPARERYEQYF. CDR3 bases: TGTGCCAGCAGCCCCGCCCGGGAGCGCTACGAGCAGTACTTC.

This clonotype was counted only a few times. The V and J genes are TRBV24-1 and TRBJ2-1; D is ambiguous. The CDR3 consists of 17 residues. Trimming pared 3 bases from V and 0 bases from J, leaving 14 bases between. Germline values: CDR1 KGHDR, CDR2 SFDVKD. As DNA, the CDR3 is TGTGCCACCAGTGATACATCTGGCGGTAGCTCCTACAATGAGCAGTTCTTC. Its protein is CATSDTSGGSSYNEQFF.

The V gene is TRBV20-1, the J gene TRBJ2-7; 8 nucleotides agree with TRBD1. Germline V CDR1 and CDR2: DFQATT, SNEGSKA (reference sequence). The CDR3 spans 14 residues. V was pared by 1 base and J by 2 bases, with 4 bases of the junction left unmatched. The CDR3: CSARGQGIPYEQYF. The CDR3 DNA sequence: TGCAGTGCTAGAGGACAGGGGATTCCCTACGAGCAGTACTTC.